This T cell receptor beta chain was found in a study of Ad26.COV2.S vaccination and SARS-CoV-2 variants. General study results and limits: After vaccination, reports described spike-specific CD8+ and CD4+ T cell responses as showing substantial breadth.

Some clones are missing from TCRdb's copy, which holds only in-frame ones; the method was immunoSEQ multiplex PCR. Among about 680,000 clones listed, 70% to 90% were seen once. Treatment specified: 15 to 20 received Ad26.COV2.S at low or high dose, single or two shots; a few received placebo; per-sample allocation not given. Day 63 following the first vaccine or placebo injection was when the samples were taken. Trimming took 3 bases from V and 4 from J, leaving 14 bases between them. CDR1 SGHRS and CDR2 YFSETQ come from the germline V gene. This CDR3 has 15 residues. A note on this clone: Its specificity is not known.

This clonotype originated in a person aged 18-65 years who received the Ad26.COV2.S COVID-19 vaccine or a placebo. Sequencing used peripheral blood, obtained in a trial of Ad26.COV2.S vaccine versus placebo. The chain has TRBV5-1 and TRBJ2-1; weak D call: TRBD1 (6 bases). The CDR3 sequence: CASSSMDRVYNEQFF. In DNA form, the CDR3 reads TGCGCCAGCAGCTCGATGGACAGAGTATACAATGAGCAGTTCTTC.